The clone carrying this T cell receptor (beta chain) has a count of ten or more. Its antigen is not known. RNA transcripts yielded amplified TCR beta CDR3 regions. HTBI primers were used for first-round RT-PCR of the TCR CDR3. TCRdb passed the multiplex PCR reads through MiXCR, listing each CDR3 protein once. This table has fewer than 450,000 distinct CDR3 sequences, approximately 14% appearing once. The CDR3 is 13 amino acids. Germline V lookup: CDR1 GTSNPN, CDR2 SVGIG (reference sequence). The germline V and J ends were trimmed by 0 bases and 9 bases, with 12 bases remaining between them. The data stem from a study of T cells in Graves' hyperthyroidism and ophthalmopathy. Background on the study: Peripheral blood was obtained at initial diagnosis, preceding any treatment.

A NOSPECS grade of at least 4, a Clinical Activity Score of at least 3 and duration under 3 months were recorded in ophthalmopathy patients. The diagnostic basis comprised clinical symptoms, serum thyroxine and TRAb, thyroid ultrasound and orbital computed tomography. Regarding the study as a whole: Blood also contained most expanded thyroid clonotypes above 0.001.

The chain carries TRBV30 and TRBJ1-5; no definite D call. Sequencing used blood. The origin of this receptor is an older woman with Graves' ophthalmopathy. The CDR3 DNA sequence: TGTGCCTGGAGTGTTAGGGAAAGTGGGCCCCAGCATTTT. Translating gives CAWSVRESGPQHF.